Below, 5 T cell receptor beta chains from the same sample are listed, as sequenced in a study of blood T cells in healthy people across ages. A second PCR, run for about 6 to 11 cycles, used a sample-barcoded 5' primer plus a J-beta primer mix. TCRdb reprocessed the 5' RACE reads via MiXCR and lists one record per CDR3 protein. The sample records fewer than 2,000,000 distinct CDR3 sequences, about 32% being singletons. Sequencing was done on a sample of blood. Receptors originate from a woman aged 25-40 years in good health.

This clonotype was recorded a few times. The chain links TRBV7-9 to TRBJ2-2; D is unclear. CDR3 length: 15 amino acids. The germline V gene encodes CDR1 SEHNR and CDR2 FQNEAQ (reference sequence). The ends were cut back, 4 bases at V and 2 bases at J, with 11 bases in the middle. Written as DNA, the CDR3 is TGTGCCAGCAGCTCATCAGGATCCAACACCGGGGAGCTGTTTTTT. Translating it yields CASSSSGSNTGELFF.

To note about this clonotype: One end of the junction varies from germline; a read error may be responsible. This chain joins TRBV6-2 or TRBV6-3 and TRBJ2-7; D perhaps matches TRBD1 (6 bases). The length of the CDR3 is 16 residues. From germline, CDR1 is MNHEY and CDR2 SVGEGT. In DNA form, the CDR3 reads TGTGCCAGCAGTTACTCAGTCGGGACATTAGCCTACGAGCGGTACTTC. Its translation: CASSYSVGTLAYERYF.

The V and J genes are TRBV7-2 and TRBJ2-5; weak D call: TRBD1 (6 bases). Germline CDR1 reads SGHTA; CDR2 reads FQGNSA. There are 16 residues in the CDR3. The V end lost 1 base, the J end lost 0 bases, and 12 bases lay between the germline ends. The CDR3 DNA reads TGTGCCAGCAGCTTAGGGGGACACGAGTACCAAGAGACCCAGTACTTC. Protein product: CASSLGGHEYQETQYF.

This chain joins TRBV6-5 and TRBJ2-7, with D unclear. This CDR3 comprises 14 residues. From germline, CDR1 is MNHEY and CDR2 SVGAGI. V was clipped by 5 bases and J by 2 bases, with 13 bases between them. CDR3 in DNA: TGTGCCAGCAGTGCCGGCTTTTCGGCCTACGAGCAGTACTTC. The encoded protein is CASSAGFSAYEQYF.

This clonotype has more than one count but fewer than ten. This chain links TRBV10-3 with TRBJ2-3, with unresolved D. Germline V gene lookup returns CDR1 ENHRY and CDR2 SYGVKD. Trimming removed 8 bases at V and 2 bases at J, with 11 bases between. The CDR3 length is 13 residues. CDR3 sequence reads: CAILEESTDTQYF. The CDR3 bases are TGTGCCATCCTTGAGGAGTCCACAGATACGCAGTATTTT.